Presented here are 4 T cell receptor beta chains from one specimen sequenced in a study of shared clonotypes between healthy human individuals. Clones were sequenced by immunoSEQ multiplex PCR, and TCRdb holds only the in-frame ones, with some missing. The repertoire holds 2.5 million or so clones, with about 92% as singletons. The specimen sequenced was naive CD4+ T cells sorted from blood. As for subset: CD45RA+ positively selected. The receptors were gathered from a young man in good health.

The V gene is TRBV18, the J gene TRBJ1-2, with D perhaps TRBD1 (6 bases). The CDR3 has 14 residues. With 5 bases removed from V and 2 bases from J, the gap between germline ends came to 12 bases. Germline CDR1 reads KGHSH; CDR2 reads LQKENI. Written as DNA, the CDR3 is TGTGCCAGCTCAGGGTCAGGGGACAACTATGGCTACACCTTC. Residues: CASSGSGDNYGYTF. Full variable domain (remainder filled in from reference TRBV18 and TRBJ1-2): NAGVMQNPRHLVRRRGQEARLRCSPMKGHSHVYWYRQLPEEGLKFMVYLQKENIIDESGMPKERFSAEFPKEGPSILRIQQVVRGDSAAYFCASSGSGDNYGYTFGSGTRLTVV.

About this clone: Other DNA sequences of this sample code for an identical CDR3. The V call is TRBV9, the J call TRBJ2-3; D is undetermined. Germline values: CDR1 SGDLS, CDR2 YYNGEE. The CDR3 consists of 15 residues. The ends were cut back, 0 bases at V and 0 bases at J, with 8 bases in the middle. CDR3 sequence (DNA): TGTGCCAGCAGCGTAGACGGCGGCAGCACAGATACGCAGTATTTT. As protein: CASSVDGGSTDTQYF.

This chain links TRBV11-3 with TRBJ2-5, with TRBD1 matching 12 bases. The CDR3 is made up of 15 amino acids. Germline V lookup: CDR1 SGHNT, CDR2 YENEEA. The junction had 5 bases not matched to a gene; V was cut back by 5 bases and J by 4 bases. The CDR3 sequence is CASSPGDRGPETQYF. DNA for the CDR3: TGTGCCAGCAGCCCTGGGGACAGGGGGCCAGAGACCCAGTACTTC.

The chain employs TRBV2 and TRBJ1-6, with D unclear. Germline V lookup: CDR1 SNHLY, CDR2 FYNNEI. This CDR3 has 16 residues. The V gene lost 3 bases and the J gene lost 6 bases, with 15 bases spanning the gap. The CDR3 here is CASSESRGVSNSPLHF. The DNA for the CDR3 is TGTGCCAGCAGTGAGTCCAGAGGAGTTTCTAATTCACCCCTCCACTTT. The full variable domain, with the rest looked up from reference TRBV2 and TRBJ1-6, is EPEVTQTPSHQVTQMGQEVILRCVPISNHLYFYWYRQILGQKVEFLVSFYNNEISEKSEIFDDQFSVERPDGSNFTLKIRSTKLEDSAMYFCASSESRGVSNSPLHFGNGTRLTVT.